This entry lists 24 T cell receptor beta chains sequenced from one sample in a study of Tregs in tolerant kidney transplant recipients. The protocol was immunoSEQ multiplex PCR, while the TCRdb copy is restricted to in-frame clones and leaves out a portion. The data contain roughly 68,000 clones, around 84% of them singletons. The sequencing sample was made of CD4+ T cells from blood. The receptors derive from a human donor in good health.

This clone was found once. This chain links TRBV5-4 with TRBJ2-4; TRBD1 agrees at 9 bases. The CDR3 is 16 residues long. Trimming removed 4 bases from V and 2 bases from J; junction bases left unmatched: 7. CDR1 is SGHNT and CDR2 is YYREEE in the germline V gene (reference sequence). The CDR3 DNA sequence: TGTGCCAGCAGCCCCACCGGACAGGGGCCCAAAAACATTCAGTACTTC. It codes for CASSPTGQGPKNIQYF.

The chain employs TRBV2 and TRBJ2-1; TRBD1 matches 8 bases. The CDR3 consists of 14 residues. Germline CDR1 is SNHLY and CDR2 is FYNNEI. With V trimmed by 7 bases and J by 7 bases, 9 bases remained unmatched. CDR3 amino acids: CASKGFRGRNEQFF. The CDR3 DNA reads as TGTGCCAGCAAAGGATTCAGGGGGCGGAATGAGCAGTTCTTC. Filled out from reference TRBV2 and TRBJ2-1, the complete variable domain reads EPEVTQTPSHQVTQMGQEVILRCVPISNHLYFYWYRQILGQKVEFLVSFYNNEISEKSEIFDDQFSVERPDGSNFTLKIRSTKLEDSAMYFCASKGFRGRNEQFFGPGTRLTVL.

This chain connects TRBV5-1 to TRBJ1-1; D is ambiguous. Germline-derived CDR1 and CDR2 are SGHRS and YFSETQ. The CDR3 length is 13 residues. The V end lost 4 bases, the J end lost 0 bases, and 7 bases lay between the germline ends. CDR3 sequence reads: CASSRNMNTEAFF. The CDR3 nucleotides read TGCGCCAGCAGCAGAAATATGAACACTGAAGCTTTCTTT. Supplemented by reference TRBV5-1 and TRBJ1-1, the full variable domain reads KAGVTQTPRYLIKTRGQQVTLSCSPISGHRSVSWYQQTPGQGLQFLFEYFSETQRNKGNFPGRFSGRQFSNSRSEMNVSTLELGDSALYLCASSRNMNTEAFFGQGTRLTVV.

V usage is TRBV7-8 and J usage is TRBJ1-4; D remains ambiguous. Trimming removed 4 bases from V and 5 bases from J, with 14 bases in between. The CDR3 runs 15 residues. In germline, CDR1 is SGHVS, CDR2 FQNEAQ. In DNA form, the CDR3 reads TGTGCCAGCAGCTCGGGAGGGATAGGGAATGAAAAACTGTTTTTT. Protein: CASSSGGIGNEKLFF.

The chain recombines TRBV6-4 with TRBJ1-3; 7 bases agree with TRBD1. The V segment lost 6 bases and the J segment 8 bases; nucleotides outside the gene matches: 16. CDR3 size: 16 residues. Germline V gives CDR1 MRHNA, CDR2 SNTAGT. The CDR3 DNA reads TGTGCCAGCAGAGGCCTAAACAGGGGCGCGAGTGACACCATATATTTT. Protein product: CASRGLNRGASDTIYF.

This rearrangement joins TRBV6-6 to TRBJ1-2; D unresolved. In germline, CDR1 is MNHNY, CDR2 SVGAGI (reference sequence). This CDR3 region has 12 residues. V lost 7 bases and J 8 bases, leaving 14 bases between the germline ends. The CDR3 region has the DNA TGTGCCAGCACCGCCGGGGAGCGGGGCTACACCTTC. Its translation is CASTAGERGYTF.

J is TRBJ2-5 and V is TRBV7-2, with 10 bases matching TRBD2. The CDR3 covers 15 residues. V was pared by 3 bases and J by 2 bases, with 3 bases of the junction left unmatched. The germline CDR1 and CDR2 sequences are SGHTA and FQGNSA. The CDR3 nucleotides are TGTGCCAGCAGCTTCAGGACTAGCGGACAAGAGACCCAGTACTTC. It translates to CASSFRTSGQETQYF.

The V call is TRBV7-6, the J call TRBJ2-5; TRBD1 aligns across 7 bases. V lost 5 bases to trimming and J lost 9 bases; unmatched junction nucleotides: 12. This CDR3 is built from 14 residues. CDR1 is SGHVS and CDR2 is FNYEAQ in the germline V gene. The CDR3, as DNA: TGTGCCAGCAGCGTACCGGGACAGTGGAGGTCCCAGTACTTC. It yields the protein CASSVPGQWRSQYF.

This chain joins TRBV7-9 and TRBJ1-5, with no clear D. CDR1 and CDR2 from the germline V gene are SEHNR and FQNEAQ (reference sequence). The length of the CDR3 is 13 residues. The V end lost 5 bases, the J end lost 0 bases, and 5 bases lay between the germline ends. CDR3 in DNA: TGTGCCAGCAGCCGCGATAGCAATCAGCCCCAGCATTTT. Amino acids: CASSRDSNQPQHF.

The gene calls are TRBV7-3 and TRBJ2-3; 8 bases agree with TRBD2. The germline V gene encodes CDR1 SGHTA and CDR2 FQGTGA. The CDR3 spans 15 residues. The junction had 3 bases not matched to a gene; V was cut back by 2 bases and J by 2 bases. The CDR3 sequence is CASSLGRGATDTQYF. The CDR3 DNA sequence: TGTGCCAGCAGCTTAGGGCGGGGGGCCACAGATACGCAGTATTTT.

The rearrangement joins TRBV28 to TRBJ1-2, with 7 bases that match TRBD1. CDR3 length: 15 amino acids. V was pared by 2 bases and J by 4 bases, with 7 bases of the junction left unmatched. In germline, CDR1 is MDHEN, CDR2 SYDVKM. CDR3: CASSLMGQHSYGYTF. CDR3 in DNA: TGTGCCAGCAGTTTAATGGGACAGCACTCCTATGGCTACACCTTC.

The J gene is TRBJ2-5, the V gene TRBV29-1; D remains ambiguous. Germline CDR1 reads SQVTM; CDR2 reads ANQGSEA. Deletions cut 5 bases from V and 2 bases from J, with 6 bases between. The CDR3 is 11 amino acids. The CDR3 nucleotides are TGCAGCGTTTTAGTTCAAGAGACCCAGTACTTC. Amino acids: CSVLVQETQYF.

This clone was counted only a few times. The rearrangement links TRBV2 to TRBJ2-7; a weak D match, TRBD2 (6 bases). V lost 3 bases to trimming and J lost 1 base, with 10 bases between them. Germline CDR1 reads SNHLY; CDR2 reads FYNNEI. The CDR3 length is 14 residues. The CDR3 nucleotides read TGTGCCAGCAGTGAGGTAGCGGTATCCTACGAGCAGTACTTC. Protein sequence: CASSEVAVSYEQYF.

The V and J genes are TRBV5-4 and TRBJ2-3; D ambiguous. This CDR3 contains 13 residues. Deletions cut 4 bases from V and 1 base from J, with 7 bases between. CDR1 and CDR2 from the germline V gene are SGHNT and YYREEE (reference sequence). The CDR3, as DNA: TGTGCCAGCAGCCGGGCGGGCACAGATACGCAGTATTTT. Translation gives CASSRAGTDTQYF. The full variable domain, in which reference TRBV5-4 and TRBJ2-3 provide the parts outside the CDR3, is ETGVTQSPTHLIKTRGQQVTLRCSSQSGHNTVSWYQQALGQGPQFIFQYYREEENGRGNFPPRFSGLQFPNYSSELNVNALELDDSALYLCASSRAGTDTQYFGPGTRLTVL.

This chain joins TRBV28 and TRBJ1-1, with D maybe TRBD1 (6 bases). The CDR3 is made up of 14 amino acids. The germline V and J ends were trimmed by 6 bases and 6 bases, with 17 bases remaining between them. Germline lookup yields CDR1 MDHEN and CDR2 SYDVKM. CDR3 bases: TGTGCCAGCAGGTTAACAGGGCCGATGGCTGAAGCTTTCTTT. It encodes CASRLTGPMAEAFF.

The CDR3 sequence: CAWTPTSLNTEAFF. CDR3 coding DNA: TGTGCCTGGACACCGACATCGTTGAACACTGAAGCTTTCTTT. J is TRBJ1-1 and V is TRBV30; D remains unclear. The germline V and J ends were trimmed by 4 bases and 0 bases, with 12 bases remaining between them. Germline V CDR1 and CDR2: GTSNPN, SVGIG (reference sequence). The CDR3 sequence is 14 residues long.

This chain uses TRBV6-6 with TRBJ1-2; D is perhaps TRBD1 (6 bases). Deletions cut 5 bases from V and 4 bases from J, with 17 bases between. The germline V gene encodes CDR1 MNHNY and CDR2 SVGAGI (reference sequence). The CDR3 totals 15 residues. The CDR3 DNA reads TGTGCCAGCAGTGACTTCACCCTAGGGGGCTATGGCTACACCTTC. As protein: CASSDFTLGGYGYTF.

This chain links TRBV7-2 with TRBJ2-7; D might be TRBD1 (6 bases). CDR1 and CDR2 (germline): SGHTA, FQGNSA. The CDR3 is 12 amino acids. Trimming took 1 base from V and 9 from J, leaving 10 bases between them. Here the CDR3 DNA reads TGTGCCAGCAGCTTAGATGGGGGCGGGCAGTACTTC. Translated: CASSLDGGGQYF.

V is TRBV19 and J is TRBJ1-1; no definite D call. The CDR3 has 14 residues. V lost 5 bases to trimming and J lost 4 bases, with 14 bases between them. Germline values: CDR1 LNHDA, CDR2 SQIVND (reference sequence). CDR3 sequence: CASSGGFLGTEAFF. The CDR3 nucleotides are TGTGCCAGTAGTGGAGGGTTCCTAGGCACTGAAGCTTTCTTT.

This rearrangement joins TRBV5-4 to TRBJ1-1, with 9 bases fitting TRBD1. V lost 5 bases, J lost 4 bases, and 12 bases stayed unmatched. CDR3 size: 16 residues. Germline CDR1 SGHNT, CDR2 YYREEE (reference sequence). CDR3 nucleotide sequence: TGTGCCAGCAGTAGCGACAGGGGGACGTGGTCCACTGAAGCTTTCTTT. Encoded protein: CASSSDRGTWSTEAFF. Full variable domain (missing parts from reference TRBV5-4 and TRBJ1-1): ETGVTQSPTHLIKTRGQQVTLRCSSQSGHNTVSWYQQALGQGPQFIFQYYREEENGRGNFPPRFSGLQFPNYSSELNVNALELDDSALYLCASSSDRGTWSTEAFFGQGTRLTVV.

The V call is TRBV5-1, the J call TRBJ2-7, with unresolved D. The CDR3 extends over 16 amino acids. The V end lost 0 bases, the J end lost 5 bases, and 18 bases lay between the germline ends. Germline loops: CDR1 SGHRS, CDR2 YFSETQ. The CDR3 sequence is CASSLAYGRLSDEQYF. DNA for the CDR3: TGCGCCAGCAGCTTGGCCTATGGCAGGCTGAGCGACGAGCAGTACTTC.

This chain uses TRBV19 with TRBJ2-1; TRBD2 might be the D (7 bases). V lost 10 bases and J lost 6, with 19 bases in between. CDR1 and CDR2 from the germline V gene are LNHDA and SQIVND (reference sequence). There are 14 residues in the CDR3. The CDR3 here is CATTGGGFVNEQFF. CDR3 DNA: TGTGCCACCACTGGCGGGGGCTTTGTCAATGAGCAGTTCTTC.

The V call is TRBV6-6, the J call TRBJ1-3; TRBD1 aligns across 8 bases. J gave up 2 bases and V 5 bases, and 5 bases lay outside the gene matches. The CDR3 has 15 residues. CDR1 is MNHNY, CDR2 SVGAGI, per germline (reference sequence). The CDR3 sequence is CASSIRGLAGNTIYF. Here the CDR3 DNA reads TGTGCCAGCAGTATCAGGGGGCTTGCTGGAAACACCATATATTTT.

The chain recombines TRBV4-2 with TRBJ2-7; tentatively, D is TRBD1 or TRBD2 (5 bases each). CDR3 length equals 16 residues. Between the trimmed V and J ends, which lost 0 bases and 4 bases, there was a span of 16 bases. Germline V gives CDR1 LGHNA, CDR2 YNFKEQ. CDR3 amino acids: CASSQDAGTGAYEQYF. The CDR3 bases are TGTGCCAGCAGCCAAGATGCCGGGACCGGGGCTTACGAGCAGTACTTC.